These 27 T cell receptor beta chains came from one sample sequenced in a study of breast tumors, draining lymph nodes, adjacent tissues. TCRdb recomputed calls from the multiplex PCR reads with MiXCR, one row per CDR3 protein. The sample has over 200,000 distinct CDR3 sequences, roughly 32% seen once. The lymph nodes were axillary draining lymph nodes from breast cancer patients. The sample consisted of axillary lymph node tissue. Receptors originate from a female donor with breast cancer. Some clones in this sample may be carry-over from other donors' samples.

There are many counts of this clonotype. This chain joins TRBV7-9 and TRBJ1-4; D unresolved. Germline V lookup: CDR1 SEHNR, CDR2 FQNEAQ (reference sequence). The CDR3 runs to 14 residues. V lost 3 bases to trimming and J lost 5 bases, with 10 bases between them. The CDR3 is CASSLAQRNEKLFF. Here the CDR3 DNA reads TGTGCCAGCAGCTTGGCGCAGAGAAATGAAAAACTGTTTTTT.

Note on this clonotype: A read error is possible here, since a much larger clone lies one base away. The V gene is TRBV9, the J gene TRBJ2-1; maybe TRBD2 (5 bases). The CDR3 is 14 residues long. The germline CDR1 and CDR2 sequences are SGDLS and YYNGEE. CDR3 sequence (DNA): TGTGCCAGCAGCCCTACGGTCGGAGGCGGTGAGCAGTCCTTC. Protein: CASSPTVGGGEQSF.

This clonotype is a singleton in its sample. The genes are TRBV6-2 or TRBV6-3 and TRBJ2-1, with D tentatively TRBD2 (7 bases). Germline loops: CDR1 MNHEY, CDR2 SVGEGT. The CDR3 spans 19 residues. Trimming cost V 2 bases and J 9 bases, with 29 bases left between them. CDR3: CASSYGIGGWRGTSGEQFF. In DNA, the CDR3 is TGTGCCAGCAGTTACGGCATCGGGGGCTGGCGGGGGACCTCCGGTGAGCAGTTCTTC.

In this sample, this clonotype turned up many times. V gene TRBV12-3 or TRBV12-4 combines with J gene TRBJ2-7; no clear D. CDR3 length equals 12 residues. V was shortened by 3 bases and J by 1 base, with 4 bases between the two germline ends. The DNA for the CDR3 is TGTGCCAGCAGTTTCCTATCCTACGAGCAGTACTTC. Residues: CASSFLSYEQYF.

The table lists this clonotype with many counts. The gene calls are TRBV12-3 or TRBV12-4 and TRBJ2-3; possibly TRBD1 for D (6 bases). Trimming left V 8 bases short and J 2 bases short, with 17 bases between. The length of the CDR3 is 15 residues. CDR3: CASGTDRKPTDTQYF. The CDR3 bases are TGTGCCAGCGGGACCGACAGGAAACCCACAGATACGCAGTATTTT.

This clonotype was seen at least ten times. The chain links TRBV27 to TRBJ2-7; D is ambiguous. Germline V gene lookup returns CDR1 MNHEY and CDR2 SMNVEV (reference sequence). CDR3 length equals 12 residues. The germline V and J ends were trimmed by 6 bases and 3 bases, with 9 bases remaining between them. CDR3 in DNA: TGTGCCAGCAGGTCCCAGTTCTACGAGCAGTACTTC. This translates into CASRSQFYEQYF.

This clonotype was seen repeatedly, ten times or more. The V call is TRBV4-2, the J call TRBJ2-1; D call uncertain. The CDR3 contains 16 residues. Germline V gives CDR1 LGHNA, CDR2 YNFKEQ. V shed 4 bases and J shed 5 bases, with 18 bases lying between them. This CDR3 reads CASSPYGHVTDNEQFF. Written as DNA, the CDR3 is TGTGCCAGCAGCCCCTATGGGCACGTAACAGACAATGAGCAGTTCTTC.

This clonotype was found many times. The chain has TRBV4-3 and TRBJ2-2, with 10 bases aligning to TRBD1. The V gene's germline CDR1 is LGHNA and CDR2 YSLEER. The CDR3 has 15 amino acids. V gave up 6 bases and J gave up 3 bases; unmatched junction bases: 4. Here the CDR3 DNA reads TGCGCCAGCAGTAGGGGACAGGGGTACACCGGGGAGCTGTTTTTT. Residues: CASSRGQGYTGELFF.

This clonotype was seen at least ten times. The chain joins TRBV20-1 to TRBJ2-5; 7 bases are shared with TRBD1. The CDR3 consists of 16 residues. The V segment lost 0 bases and the J segment 5 bases; nucleotides outside the gene matches: 12. The germline V gene encodes CDR1 DFQATT and CDR2 SNEGSKA (reference sequence). This CDR3 is CSARDSGTVSTETQYF. The CDR3, as DNA: TGCAGTGCTAGAGATTCGGGGACAGTGAGCACGGAGACCCAGTACTTC.

The rearrangement links TRBV24-1 to TRBJ2-1, with 8 positions matching TRBD2. Germline CDR1 and CDR2: KGHDR and SFDVKD. The V segment lost 12 bases and the J segment 8 bases; nucleotides outside the gene matches: 11. This CDR3 is 13 amino acids long. The DNA of the CDR3 is TGTGCCTCCACCTCCCCGGGGGGGGATGAGCAGTTCTTC. Translated, it gives CASTSPGGDEQFF.

This clonotype was recorded many times. This rearrangement joins TRBV27 to TRBJ1-6; unclear D gene. The CDR3 is 15 amino acids. CDR1 MNHEY and CDR2 SMNVEV come from the germline V gene (reference sequence). Trimming removed 3 bases at V and 10 bases at J, with 16 bases between. CDR3 in DNA: TGTGCCAGCAGTTTCCGAAGTCCTGGGCGGTCACCCCTCCACTTT. Translating gives CASSFRSPGRSPLHF.

The chain employs TRBV12-3 or TRBV12-4 and TRBJ2-4; unclear D gene. V was shortened by 6 bases and J by 0 bases, with 6 bases between the two germline ends. The CDR3 is 13 amino acids. CDR3 amino acids: CASRDLAKNIQYF. CDR3 DNA sequence: TGTGCCAGCAGGGACCTAGCCAAAAACATTCAGTACTTC.

The chain joins TRBV28 to TRBJ2-5; the match to TRBD2 covers 10 bases. The length of the CDR3 is 19 residues. V dropped 1 base and J dropped 4; count of bases not matched to a gene: 15. Germline CDR1 MDHEN, CDR2 SYDVKM. In DNA, the CDR3 is TGTGCCAGCAGTTTATCCGGACTAGCGGTGGAGCAGCAGGGAGAGACCCAGTACTTC. Translation gives CASSLSGLAVEQQGETQYF. The full variable domain, in which reference TRBV28 and TRBJ2-5 provide the parts outside the CDR3, is DVKVTQSSRYLVKRTGEKVFLECVQDMDHENMFWYRQDPGLGLRLIYFSYDVKMKEKGDIPEGYSVSREKKERFSLILESASTNQTSMYLCASSLSGLAVEQQGETQYFGPGTRLLVL.

This clonotype was picked up many times. The chain couples TRBV20-1 to TRBJ2-1, with 11 bases lining up with TRBD2. Trimming took 1 base from V and 3 from J; bases not matched to a gene: 2. Per the germline V gene, CDR1 is DFQATT and CDR2 is SNEGSKA (reference sequence). The CDR3 consists of 15 residues. CDR3 DNA sequence: TGCAGTGCTAGAGGACTAGCGGGAATCTACAATGAGCAGTTCTTC. Its protein product is CSARGLAGIYNEQFF.

As to this clonotype: The junction differs from germline at one of its ends, possibly a read error. The chain uses TRBV5-1 and TRBJ2-6, with 9 bases fitting TRBD1. The CDR3 is 13 amino acids. CDR1 is SGHRS and CDR2 is YFSETQ in the germline V gene. CDR3 in amino acids: CASRSTGGNVLTF. CDR3 DNA: TGCGCCAGCAGGTCGACAGGGGGCAACGTCCTGACTTTC.

This clonotype was seen repeatedly, ten times or more. This chain uses TRBV10-2 with TRBJ1-3; 7 positions agree with TRBD1. Losses at the gene ends were 3 bases for V and 0 bases for J; bases not matched to a gene: 5. The CDR3 length is 16 residues. Germline lookup yields CDR1 WSHSY and CDR2 SAAADI. The CDR3 spells CASSEIGTASGNTIYF. In nucleotides, the CDR3 is TGCGCCAGCAGTGAAATCGGGACAGCCTCTGGAAACACCATATATTTT.

This clonotype was detected ten times or more. The chain recombines TRBV6-4 with TRBJ2-3; D unresolved. CDR1 and CDR2 (germline): MRHNA, SNTAGT. This CDR3 has 12 amino acids. Trimming stripped 2 bases from V and 5 bases from J, with 5 bases between. The DNA of the CDR3 is TGTGCCAGCAGTGACATGGTAGATACGCAGTATTTT. This gives the protein CASSDMVDTQYF.

The chain couples TRBV20-1 to TRBJ2-3; 9 positions agree with TRBD2. Per germline, CDR1 DFQATT and CDR2 SNEGSKA (reference sequence). The CDR3 covers 16 residues. V shed 0 bases, J shed 8 bases, and the junction held 12 bases outside the gene matches. CDR3 sequence reads: CSARDRCGRAGGTQYF. The CDR3 DNA sequence: TGCAGTGCTAGAGATCGGTGCGGGAGGGCCGGTGGTACGCAGTATTTT.

Ten or more counts support this clonotype. The V gene is TRBV7-3, the J gene TRBJ2-1, with D hard to call. Germline values: CDR1 SGHTA, CDR2 FQGTGA. The CDR3 sequence is 15 residues long. V shed 3 bases and J shed 0 bases, with 9 bases lying between them. The CDR3 nucleotides are TGTGCCAGCAGCTTGGACCACAGCTCCTACAATGAGCAGTTCTTC. Translated: CASSLDHSSYNEQFF.

The rearrangement joins TRBV25-1 to TRBJ2-1; TRBD2 matches at 7 bases. Germline values: CDR1 MGHDK, CDR2 SYGVNS. This CDR3 spans 18 amino acids. V was pared by 4 bases and J by 5 bases, with 17 bases of the junction left unmatched. CDR3 region: CASSARPRRAGVHNEQFF. CDR3 sequence (DNA): TGTGCCAGCAGTGCTAGACCCCGGAGGGCGGGAGTTCACAATGAGCAGTTCTTC. Together with reference TRBV25-1 and TRBJ2-1, the CDR3 gives the full variable domain: EADIYQTPRYLVIGTGKKITLECSQTMGHDKMYWYQQDPGMELHLIHYSYGVNSTEKGDLSSESTVSRIRTEHFPLTLESARPSHTSQYLCASSARPRRAGVHNEQFFGPGTRLTVL.

The chain uses TRBV6-5 and TRBJ2-5; the D is unclear. Germline CDR1 reads MNHEY; CDR2 reads SVGAGI. This CDR3 is 14 amino acids long. The V and J ends lost 5 bases and 2 bases respectively, with 12 bases between them. CDR3 nucleotide sequence: TGTGCCAGCAGTCCCTATTCTAGTCAAGAGACCCAGTACTTC. Amino acid sequence: CASSPYSSQETQYF.

There are a few counts of this clonotype. The chain employs TRBV5-1 and TRBJ2-5; TRBD1 might be the D (5 bases). V lost 4 bases, J lost 8 bases, and 18 bases lay in between. The CDR3 consists of 14 residues. Germline V gene data show CDR1 as SGHRS and CDR2 as YFSETQ. The CDR3 nucleotides read TGCGCCAGCAGCATTTCCGCAGGGTTGGACACCCAGTACTTC. This encodes CASSISAGLDTQYF.

A remark on this clonotype: An end of the junction does not agree with germline; a read error may underlie this. V is TRBV2 and J is TRBJ1-6; D ambiguous. Germline CDR1 is SNHLY and CDR2 is FYNNEI. This CDR3 is built from 14 residues. CDR3 residues: CASSDSGRRSPHHF. In DNA form, the CDR3 reads TGTGCCAGCAGCGACTCGGGGAGGCGGTCGCCCCACCACTTT.

The sample holds many counts of this clonotype. The chain uses TRBV20-1 and TRBJ2-2; possible D gene TRBD2, 5 bases. With 1 base removed from V and 3 bases from J, the gap between germline ends came to 9 bases. Germline assignment: CDR1 DFQATT and CDR2 SNEGSKA (reference sequence). The CDR3 consists of 14 residues. The CDR3 loop is CSARGTADTGELFF. CDR3 sequence (DNA): TGCAGTGCTAGAGGCACAGCGGACACCGGGGAGCTGTTTTTT.

The rearrangement links TRBV20-1 to TRBJ2-7; the match to TRBD2 covers 7 bases. The ends lost 6 bases at V and 0 bases at J; junction bases unmatched: 8. This CDR3 contains 14 residues. Germline V gives CDR1 DFQATT, CDR2 SNEGSKA (reference sequence). As DNA, the CDR3 is TGCAGTGCCAGCCTAGCGGAATTCTCCTACGAGCAGTACTTC. It encodes CSASLAEFSYEQYF.

Relative to its sample, this clonotype is medium-sized (0.01 to 0.1%). This rearrangement joins TRBV29-1 to TRBJ2-5; tentatively, D is TRBD2 (6 bases). There are 11 residues in the CDR3. Trimming removed 8 bases from V and 4 bases from J, with 11 bases in between. Germline V gene sequence: CDR1 SQVTM, CDR2 ANQGSEA. CDR3 sequence (DNA): TGCAGCTCTAGGGGAGGAGAGACCCAGTACTTC. This translates into CSSRGGETQYF.

V gene TRBV28 combines with J gene TRBJ1-6, with TRBD1 matching 10 bases. V gave up 5 bases and J gave up 9 bases; unmatched junction bases: 7. The germline CDR1 and CDR2 sequences are MDHEN and SYDVKM. The CDR3 runs to 15 residues. The CDR3 DNA is TGTGCCAGCAGTGCTTGGACAGGGGGAAGTTCACCCCTCCACTTT. It yields the protein CASSAWTGGSSPLHF.